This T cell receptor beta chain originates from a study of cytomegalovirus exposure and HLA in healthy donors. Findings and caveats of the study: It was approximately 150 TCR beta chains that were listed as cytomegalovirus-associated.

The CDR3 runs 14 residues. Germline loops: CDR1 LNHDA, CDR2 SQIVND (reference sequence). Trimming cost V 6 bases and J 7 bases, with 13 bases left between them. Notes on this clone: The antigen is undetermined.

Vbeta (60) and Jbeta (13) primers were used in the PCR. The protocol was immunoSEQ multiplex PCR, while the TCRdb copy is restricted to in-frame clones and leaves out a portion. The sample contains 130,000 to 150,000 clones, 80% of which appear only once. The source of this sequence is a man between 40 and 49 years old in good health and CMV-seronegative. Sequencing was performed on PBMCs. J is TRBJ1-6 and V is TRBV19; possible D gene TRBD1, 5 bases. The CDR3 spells CASRGRMRNSPLHF. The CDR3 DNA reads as TGTGCCAGTAGGGGGCGAATGAGAAATTCACCCCTCCACTTT.